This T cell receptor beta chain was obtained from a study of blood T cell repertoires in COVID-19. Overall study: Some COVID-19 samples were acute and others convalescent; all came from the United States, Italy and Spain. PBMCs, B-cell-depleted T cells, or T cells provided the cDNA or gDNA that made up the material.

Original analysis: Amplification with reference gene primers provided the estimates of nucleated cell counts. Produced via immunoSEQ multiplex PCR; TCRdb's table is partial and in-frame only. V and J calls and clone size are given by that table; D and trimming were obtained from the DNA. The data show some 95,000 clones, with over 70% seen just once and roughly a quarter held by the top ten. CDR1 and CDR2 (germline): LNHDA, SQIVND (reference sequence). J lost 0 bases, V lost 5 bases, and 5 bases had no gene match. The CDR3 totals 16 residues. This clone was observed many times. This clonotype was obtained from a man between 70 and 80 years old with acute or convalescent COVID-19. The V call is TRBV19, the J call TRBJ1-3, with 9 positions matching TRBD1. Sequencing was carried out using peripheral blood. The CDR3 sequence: CASSWQGQGSGNTIYF. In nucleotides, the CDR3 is TGTGCCAGTAGTTGGCAGGGACAGGGCTCTGGAAACACCATATATTTT.